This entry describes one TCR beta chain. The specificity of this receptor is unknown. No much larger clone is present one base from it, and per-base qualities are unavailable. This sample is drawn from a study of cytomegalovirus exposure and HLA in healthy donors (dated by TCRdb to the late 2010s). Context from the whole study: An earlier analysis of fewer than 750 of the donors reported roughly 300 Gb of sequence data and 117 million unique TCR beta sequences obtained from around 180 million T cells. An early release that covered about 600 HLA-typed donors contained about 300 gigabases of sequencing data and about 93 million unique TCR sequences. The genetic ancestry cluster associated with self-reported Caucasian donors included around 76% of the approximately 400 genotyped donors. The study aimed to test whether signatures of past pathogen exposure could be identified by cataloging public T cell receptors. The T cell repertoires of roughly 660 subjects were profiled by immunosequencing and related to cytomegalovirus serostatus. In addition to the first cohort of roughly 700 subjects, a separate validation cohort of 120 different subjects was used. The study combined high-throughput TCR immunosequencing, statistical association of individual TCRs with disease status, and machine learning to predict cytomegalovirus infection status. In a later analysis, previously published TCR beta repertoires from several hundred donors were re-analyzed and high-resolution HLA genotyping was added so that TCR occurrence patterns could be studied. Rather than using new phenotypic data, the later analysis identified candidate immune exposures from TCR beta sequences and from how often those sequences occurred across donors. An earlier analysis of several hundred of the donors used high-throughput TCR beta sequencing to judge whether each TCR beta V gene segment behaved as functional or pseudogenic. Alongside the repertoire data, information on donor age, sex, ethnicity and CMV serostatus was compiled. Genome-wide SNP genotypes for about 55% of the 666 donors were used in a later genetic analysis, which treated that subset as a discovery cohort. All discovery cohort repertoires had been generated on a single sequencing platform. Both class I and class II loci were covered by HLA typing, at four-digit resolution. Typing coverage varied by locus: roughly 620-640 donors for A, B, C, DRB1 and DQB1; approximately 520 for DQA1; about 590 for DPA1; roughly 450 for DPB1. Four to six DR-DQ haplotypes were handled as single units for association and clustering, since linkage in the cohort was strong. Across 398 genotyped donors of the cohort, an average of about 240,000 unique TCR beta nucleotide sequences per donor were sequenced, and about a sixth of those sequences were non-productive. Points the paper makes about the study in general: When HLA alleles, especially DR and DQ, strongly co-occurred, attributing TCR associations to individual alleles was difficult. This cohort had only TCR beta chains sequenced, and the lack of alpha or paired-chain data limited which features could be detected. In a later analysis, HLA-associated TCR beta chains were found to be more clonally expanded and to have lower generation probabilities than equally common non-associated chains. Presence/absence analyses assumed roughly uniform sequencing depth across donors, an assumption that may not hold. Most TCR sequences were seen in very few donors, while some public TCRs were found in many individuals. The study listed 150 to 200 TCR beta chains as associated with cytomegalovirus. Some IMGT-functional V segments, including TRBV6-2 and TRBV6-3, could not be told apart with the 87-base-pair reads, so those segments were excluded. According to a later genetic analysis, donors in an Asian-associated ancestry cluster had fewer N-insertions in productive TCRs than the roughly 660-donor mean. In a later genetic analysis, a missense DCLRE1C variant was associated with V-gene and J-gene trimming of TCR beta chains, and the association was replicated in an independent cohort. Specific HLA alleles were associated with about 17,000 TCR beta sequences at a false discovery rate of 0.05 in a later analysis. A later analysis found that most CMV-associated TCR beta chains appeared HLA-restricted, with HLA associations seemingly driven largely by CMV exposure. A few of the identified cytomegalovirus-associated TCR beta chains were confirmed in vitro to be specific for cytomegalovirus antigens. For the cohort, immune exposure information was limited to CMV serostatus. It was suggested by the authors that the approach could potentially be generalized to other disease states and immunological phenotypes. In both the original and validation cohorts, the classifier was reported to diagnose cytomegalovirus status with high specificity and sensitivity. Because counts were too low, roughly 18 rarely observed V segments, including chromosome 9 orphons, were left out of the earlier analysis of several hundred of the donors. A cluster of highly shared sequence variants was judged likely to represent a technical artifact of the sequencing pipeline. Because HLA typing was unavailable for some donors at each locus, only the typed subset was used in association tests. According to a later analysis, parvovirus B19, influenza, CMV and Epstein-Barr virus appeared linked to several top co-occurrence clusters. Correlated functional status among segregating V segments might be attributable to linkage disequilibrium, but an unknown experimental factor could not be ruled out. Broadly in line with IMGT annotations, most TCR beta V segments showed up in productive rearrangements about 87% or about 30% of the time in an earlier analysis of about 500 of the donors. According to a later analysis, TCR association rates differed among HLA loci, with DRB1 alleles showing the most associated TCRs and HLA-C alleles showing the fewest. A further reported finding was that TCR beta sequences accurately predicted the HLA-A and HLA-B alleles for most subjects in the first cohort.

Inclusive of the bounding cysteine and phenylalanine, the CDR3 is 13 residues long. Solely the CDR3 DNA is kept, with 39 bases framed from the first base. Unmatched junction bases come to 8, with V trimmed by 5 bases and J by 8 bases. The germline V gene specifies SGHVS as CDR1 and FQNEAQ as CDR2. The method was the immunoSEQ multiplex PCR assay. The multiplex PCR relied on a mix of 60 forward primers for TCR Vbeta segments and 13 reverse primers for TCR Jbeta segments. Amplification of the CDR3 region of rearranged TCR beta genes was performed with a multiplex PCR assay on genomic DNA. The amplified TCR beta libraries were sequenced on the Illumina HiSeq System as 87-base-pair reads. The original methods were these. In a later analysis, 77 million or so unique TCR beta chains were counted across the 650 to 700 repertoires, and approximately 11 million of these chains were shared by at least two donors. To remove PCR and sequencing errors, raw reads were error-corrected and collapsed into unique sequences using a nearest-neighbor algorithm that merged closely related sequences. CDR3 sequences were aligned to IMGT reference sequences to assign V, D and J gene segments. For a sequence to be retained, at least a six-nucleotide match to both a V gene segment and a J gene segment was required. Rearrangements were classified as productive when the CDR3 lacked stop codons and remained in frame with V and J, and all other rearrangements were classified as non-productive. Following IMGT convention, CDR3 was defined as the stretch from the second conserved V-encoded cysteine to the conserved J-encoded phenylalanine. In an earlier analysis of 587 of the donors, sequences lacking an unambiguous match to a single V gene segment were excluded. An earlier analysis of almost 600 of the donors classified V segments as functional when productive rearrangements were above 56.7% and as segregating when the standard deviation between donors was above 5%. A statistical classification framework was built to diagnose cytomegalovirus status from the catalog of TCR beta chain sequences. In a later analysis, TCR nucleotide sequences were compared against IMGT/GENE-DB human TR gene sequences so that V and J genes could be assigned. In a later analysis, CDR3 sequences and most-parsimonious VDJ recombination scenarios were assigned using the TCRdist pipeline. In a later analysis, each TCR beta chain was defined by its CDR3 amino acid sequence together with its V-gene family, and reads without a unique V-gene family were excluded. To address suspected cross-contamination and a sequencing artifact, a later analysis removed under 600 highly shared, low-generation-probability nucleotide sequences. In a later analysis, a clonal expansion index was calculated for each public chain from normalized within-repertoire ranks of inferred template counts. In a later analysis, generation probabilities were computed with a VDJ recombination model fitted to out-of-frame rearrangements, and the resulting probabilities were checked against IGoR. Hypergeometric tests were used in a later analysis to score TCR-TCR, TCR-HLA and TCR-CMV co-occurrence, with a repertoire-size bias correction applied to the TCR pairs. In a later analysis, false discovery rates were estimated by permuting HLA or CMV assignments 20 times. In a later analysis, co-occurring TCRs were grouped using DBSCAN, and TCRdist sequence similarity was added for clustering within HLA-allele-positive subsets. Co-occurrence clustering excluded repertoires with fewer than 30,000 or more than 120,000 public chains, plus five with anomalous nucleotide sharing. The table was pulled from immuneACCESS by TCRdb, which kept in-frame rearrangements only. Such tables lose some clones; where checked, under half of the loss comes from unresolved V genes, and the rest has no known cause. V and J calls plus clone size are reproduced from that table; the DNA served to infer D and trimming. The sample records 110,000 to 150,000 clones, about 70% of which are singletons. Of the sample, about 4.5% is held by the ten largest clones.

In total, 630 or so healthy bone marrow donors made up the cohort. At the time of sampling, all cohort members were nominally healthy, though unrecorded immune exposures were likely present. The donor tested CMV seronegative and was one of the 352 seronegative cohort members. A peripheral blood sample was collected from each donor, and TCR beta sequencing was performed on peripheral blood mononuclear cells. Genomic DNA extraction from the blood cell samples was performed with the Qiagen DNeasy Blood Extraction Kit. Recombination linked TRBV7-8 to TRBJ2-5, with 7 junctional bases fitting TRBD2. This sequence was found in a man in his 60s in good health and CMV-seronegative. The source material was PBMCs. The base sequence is TGTGCCAGCAGCACGGCTAGCGGCTCAACCCAGTACTTC. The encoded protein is CASSTASGSTQYF.